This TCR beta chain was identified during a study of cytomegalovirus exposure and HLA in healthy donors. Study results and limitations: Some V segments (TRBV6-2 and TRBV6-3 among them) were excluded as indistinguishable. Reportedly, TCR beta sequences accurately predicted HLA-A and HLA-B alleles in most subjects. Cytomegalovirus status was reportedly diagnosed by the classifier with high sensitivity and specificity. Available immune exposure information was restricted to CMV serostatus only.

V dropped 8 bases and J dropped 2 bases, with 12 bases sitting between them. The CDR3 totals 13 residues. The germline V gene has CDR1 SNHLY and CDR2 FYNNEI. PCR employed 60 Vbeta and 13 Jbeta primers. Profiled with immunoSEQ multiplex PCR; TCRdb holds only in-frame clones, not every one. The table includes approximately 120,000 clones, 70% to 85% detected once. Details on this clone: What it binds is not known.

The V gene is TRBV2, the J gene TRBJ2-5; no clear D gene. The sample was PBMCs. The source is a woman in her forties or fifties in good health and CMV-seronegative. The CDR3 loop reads CASGRTRQETQYF. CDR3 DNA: TGTGCCAGCGGGCGTACCCGTCAAGAGACCCAGTACTTC.